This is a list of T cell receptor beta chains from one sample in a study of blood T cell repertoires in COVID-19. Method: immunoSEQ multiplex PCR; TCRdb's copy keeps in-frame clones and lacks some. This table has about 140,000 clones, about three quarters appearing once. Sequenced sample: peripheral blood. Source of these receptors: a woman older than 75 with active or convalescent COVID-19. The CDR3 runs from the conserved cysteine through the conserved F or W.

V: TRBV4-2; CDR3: CASSEEGAYGYTF
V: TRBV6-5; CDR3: CASSYGRGGHNEQFF
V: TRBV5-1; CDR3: CASSPALTQNGYTF
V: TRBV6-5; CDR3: CASSFRGENTEAFF
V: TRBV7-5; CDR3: CARSLGVLAGPQHF
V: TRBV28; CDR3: CASSSIDRDRETQYF
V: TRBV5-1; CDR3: CASSLAGGRSQETQYF
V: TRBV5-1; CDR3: CASSPIDGGDGYTF
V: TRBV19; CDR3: CASSIPVDNSPLHF
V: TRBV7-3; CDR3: CASSGLAGGMDTQYF
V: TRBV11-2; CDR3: CASSLARLAGAGTDTQYF
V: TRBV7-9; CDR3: CASSQDRISGELFF
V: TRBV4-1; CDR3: CASSQTVTSGLYEKLFF
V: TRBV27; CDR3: CASSETGYTQYF
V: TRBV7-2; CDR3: CASSLWASNMNTEAFF
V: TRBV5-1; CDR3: CASSLALSNRGEQFF
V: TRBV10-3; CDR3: CAISGLNSPLHF
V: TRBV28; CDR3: CASSFILAGGTDTQYF
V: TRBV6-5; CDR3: CASVFRGDNSPLHF
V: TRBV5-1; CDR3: CASSLGQGAYYEQYF
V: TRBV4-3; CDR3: CASSQGAGQGETQYF
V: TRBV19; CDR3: CASSLVTGGYNTGELFF
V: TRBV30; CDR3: CAWTPLRGRIGTEAFF
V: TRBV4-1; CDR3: CASSQEAGATHRADTQYF
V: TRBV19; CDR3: CASTGQAHEKLFF
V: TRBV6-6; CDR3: CASSRDYGYTF
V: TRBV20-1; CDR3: CSASRLSGFYEQYF
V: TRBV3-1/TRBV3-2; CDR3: CASSRGIRAGGPYEQYF
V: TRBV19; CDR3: CASSPWGTGDTGELFF
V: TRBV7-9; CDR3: CASSLDSPRNTEAFF
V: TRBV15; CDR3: CATSTRQTNTEAFF
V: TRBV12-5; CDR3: CASGTLGQGGPGELFF
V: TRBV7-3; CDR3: CASSFNAGETQYF
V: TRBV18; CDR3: CASSPPLQGGFKNIQYF
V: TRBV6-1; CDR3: CASSEHNRGDEKLFF
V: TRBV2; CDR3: CASSRTGRGETQYF
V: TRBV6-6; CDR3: CASMSEQGGEKLFF
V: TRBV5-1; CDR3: CASSASGTIDEQYF
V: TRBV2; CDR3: CASNALDRGREKLFF
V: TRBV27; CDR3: CASSLFARGNQPQHF
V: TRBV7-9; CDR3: CASSPRDREDGYTF
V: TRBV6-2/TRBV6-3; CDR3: CASSYLGEADTQYF
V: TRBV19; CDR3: CASSIPGLANYGYTF
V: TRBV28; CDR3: CASLGGGRTQPQHF
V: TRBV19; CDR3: CASSIGGASGYTF
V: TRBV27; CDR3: CASRNTGGRETQYF
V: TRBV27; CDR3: CASSPGTENSGNTIYF
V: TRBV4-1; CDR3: CASSQTGFNQPQHF
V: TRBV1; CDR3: CTSSQDSAGGRTGELFF
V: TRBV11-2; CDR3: CASSLAGRNTGELFF
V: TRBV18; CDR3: CASSPDRVWDPTDAFF
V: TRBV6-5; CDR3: CASSPYGGLNEKLFF
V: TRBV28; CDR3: CASSTAGGISEQFF